Included here is one TCR beta chain sequence, with context. The data stem from a study of cytomegalovirus exposure and HLA in healthy donors. Trimming took 0 bases from V and 4 from J, leaving 14 bases between them. The CDR3 contains 15 residues. CDR1 is SGHRS and CDR2 is YFSETQ in the germline V gene. PCR used 60 Vbeta primers and 13 Jbeta primers. Assay: immunoSEQ multiplex PCR; the TCRdb copy retains only in-frame clones and omits some. This sample yields about 150,000 clones, of which approximately 80% are seen a single time; about 5.6% belongs to the top ten. The chain has TRBV5-1 and TRBJ2-7, with D possibly matching TRBD2 (6 bases). The sample was PBMCs. The clonotype was recovered from a middle-aged woman in good health and CMV-seropositive. CDR3 in DNA: TGCGCCAGCAGCTTGGCCCTCGGAGGGAGGTACGAGCAGTACTTC. It codes for CASSLALGGRYEQYF. Supplemented by reference TRBV5-1 and TRBJ2-7, the full variable domain reads KAGVTQTPRYLIKTRGQQVTLSCSPISGHRSVSWYQQTPGQGLQFLFEYFSETQRNKGNFPGRFSGRQFSNSRSEMNVSTLELGDSALYLCASSLALGGRYEQYFGPGTRLTVT.